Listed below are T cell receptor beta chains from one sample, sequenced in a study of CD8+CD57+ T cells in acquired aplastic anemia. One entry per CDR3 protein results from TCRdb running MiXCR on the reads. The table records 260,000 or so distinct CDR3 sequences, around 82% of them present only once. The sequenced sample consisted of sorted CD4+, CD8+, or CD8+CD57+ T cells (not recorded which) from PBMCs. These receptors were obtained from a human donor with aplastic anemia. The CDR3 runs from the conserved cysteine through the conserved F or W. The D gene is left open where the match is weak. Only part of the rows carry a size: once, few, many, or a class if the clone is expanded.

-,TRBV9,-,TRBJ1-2,TGTGCCATCAGTGAAAATTATGGGAGGTACACCTTCGGCTACACCTTC,CAISENYGRYTFGYTF
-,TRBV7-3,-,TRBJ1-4,TGTGCCAGCAGCGAGTCCGCAGGAGAACAAATTAATGAAAAACTGTTTTTT,CASSESAGEQINEKLFF
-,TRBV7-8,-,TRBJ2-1,TGTGCCAGCAGCTCGACGGCATGTCACGATACGCAGTTCTTC,CASSSTACHDTQFF
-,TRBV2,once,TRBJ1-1,TGTGCCAGCAGTTGGGGCTGCGGCGCTGAAGCTTTCTTT,CASSWGCGAEAFF
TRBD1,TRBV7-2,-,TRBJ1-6,TGTGCCAGCAGTTCGGACAGGGCACGTACACCCCTTTCCTTT,CASSSDRARTPLSF
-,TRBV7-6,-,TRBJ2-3,TGTGCCAGCAGCTTAGCTAGGTTCAATGAGACGCTCTTCTTT,CASSLARFNETLFF
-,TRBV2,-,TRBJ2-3,TGTGCCAGCAGCGTAGGGGGACAAGGTACGAAGACGCAGTATTTT,CASSVGGQGTKTQYF
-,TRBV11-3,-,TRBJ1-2,TGTGCCAGCACCTCGCCGTTGGCTGGGAGCTATGGCTACACCTTC,CASTSPLAGSYGYTF
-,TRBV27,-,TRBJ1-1,TGTGCCAGCAGACAGGGACTGACAGGGAACACTGAAGCTTTCTTT,CASRQGLTGNTEAFF
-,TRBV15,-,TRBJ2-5,TGTGCCACCAGCGGACGGGGCCAGGCCTACGACCAGTACTTC,CATSGRGQAYDQYF
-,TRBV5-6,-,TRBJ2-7,TGTGCCAGCAGCGGATGGGACACAGACGAGCAGTACTTC,CASSGWDTDEQYF
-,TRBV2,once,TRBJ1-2,TGCGCCAGCAGCGAGCTCCGCAGGGTTCTGTACGATCGGTACTCCTTC,CASSELRRVLYDRYSF
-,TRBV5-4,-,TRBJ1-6,TGTGCCAGCAGCTTGGGCGGGGGTACTTCACCCCTCCACTTT,CASSLGGGTSPLHF
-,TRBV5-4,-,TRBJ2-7,TGTGCCAGCAGCTGTCCGGGCCTAGCCTACGAGCAGTACTTC,CASSCPGLAYEQYF
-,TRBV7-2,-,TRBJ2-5,TGTGCCAGCAGCTTAGCCCACGAGACAAGGGAGACCCAGTACTTC,CASSLAHETRETQYF
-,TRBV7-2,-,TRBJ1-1,TGTGCCAGCAGCTTAGATCTAAGACGGAATACTCAGTCTTTCTTT,CASSLDLRRNTQSFF
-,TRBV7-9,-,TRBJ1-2,TGCGCCAGCAGCCAAGCCCCCCAGGGGAACTATGGCTACACCTTC,CASSQAPQGNYGYTF
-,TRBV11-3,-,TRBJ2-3,TGTGCCAGCAGCTTAAGTTCCTATACCGATACGCAGTATTTT,CASSLSSYTDTQYF
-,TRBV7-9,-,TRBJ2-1,TGTGCCAGTAGTATAGCAAGCGGCGCCTGGAATGAGCAGTTCTTC,CASSIASGAWNEQFF
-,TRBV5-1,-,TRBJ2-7,TGCGCCAGCAGTCCTCTCCCTTCCTACGAGCAGTACTTC,CASSPLPSYEQYF
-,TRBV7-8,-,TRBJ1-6,TGTGCCAGCAGCGCCGACAGCGCCTCCTATAACCTACCCCTCCACTTT,CASSADSASYNLPLHF
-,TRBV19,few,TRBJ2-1,TGTGCCAGTAGGCCTAGGGACATAAATGAGCAGTTCTTC,CASRPRDINEQFF
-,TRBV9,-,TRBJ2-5,TGTGCCACCAGCAGAGGGTCAGAGCCACAGTCCCTTTACTTC,CATSRGSEPQSLYF
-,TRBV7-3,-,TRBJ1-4,TGTGCCAGCAGCTTAACTAGAGAAGCAACTAATGAAAAACTGTTTTTT,CASSLTREATNEKLFF
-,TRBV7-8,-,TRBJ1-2,TGCGCCAGCAGCCAAGCGGTTGGAGGTGGCTACAGCTTC,CASSQAVGGGYSF
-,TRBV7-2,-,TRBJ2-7,TGTGCCAGCAGCTTGACCCGGGGCGTCCACTATGGCTACTACTTC,CASSLTRGVHYGYYF
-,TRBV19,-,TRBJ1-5,TGTGCCAGTAGTATAGCGAGCGGAACCTACAAGCAGCATTTT,CASSIASGTYKQHF
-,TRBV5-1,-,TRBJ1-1,TGTGCCAGCAGCTTACATATGGGGGGGAACACTGAAGCTTTCTTT,CASSLHMGGNTEAFF
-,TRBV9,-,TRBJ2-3,TGTGCCAGCAGCCACGGGCAGGGACGTCCTACGTGCTTT,CASSHGQGRPTCF
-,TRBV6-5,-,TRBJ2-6,TGTGCCAGCAGGGAAGGAGGCTCTGGGGCCAACGTCCTGACTTTC,CASREGGSGANVLTF
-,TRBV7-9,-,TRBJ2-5,TGTGCCAGCAGCTTAGGGTGCAGCCACGGGGCCAAGGTCTTC,CASSLGCSHGAKVF
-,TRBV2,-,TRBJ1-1,TGTGCCAGCAGTGAGGGGCAGATGCATGAAGATTTCTTC,CASSEGQMHEDFF
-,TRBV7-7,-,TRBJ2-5,TGTGCCAGCGGGTCCCAAGAGACCCAGTACTTC,CASGSQETQYF
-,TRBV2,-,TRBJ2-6,TGTGTCCCGTCAGATTGTAGCTCTGGGGCCAACGTCCTGACTTTC,CVPSDCSSGANVLTF
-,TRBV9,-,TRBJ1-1,TGTGCCAGCAGCGGAGGGTCAGAACCGCGATATTTTACTGAAGCTTTCTTT,CASSGGSEPRYFTEAFF
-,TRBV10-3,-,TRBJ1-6,TGTGCCATCAGACAACCGAGGACGGAACATAATTCCCCCCATCACTTT,CAIRQPRTEHNSPHHF
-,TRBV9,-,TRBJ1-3,TGTGCCAGCAGCCCCCAGGGTCTATCTGGAAACACTATATATTTT,CASSPQGLSGNTIYF
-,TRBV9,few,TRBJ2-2,TGTGCCAGCAGCGGGGAGGTGTTTTTT,CASSGEVFF
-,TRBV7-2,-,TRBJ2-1,TGTGCCAGCAGCTCCTTAGCGGTTGGCCAAGAGACCCAGTTC,CASSSLAVGQETQF
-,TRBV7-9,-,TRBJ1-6,TGTGCCACCAGCTTAGACAACCCCGTGCAGTACTTCCGCCACTTT,CATSLDNPVQYFRHF
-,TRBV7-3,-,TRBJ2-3,TGTGCCAGCAGCCCGAACGGGGACGCAGATACGCAGTATTTT,CASSPNGDADTQYF
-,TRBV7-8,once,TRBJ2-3,TGTGCCAGCGGCTACGGGGGCAGTGACACGCCGCATTTT,CASGYGGSDTPHF
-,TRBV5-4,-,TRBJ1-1,TGTGCCAGCAGCTTGGAGAGGGACGGGAAGAGTGAAGCTTTCTTT,CASSLERDGKSEAFF
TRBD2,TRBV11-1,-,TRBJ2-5,TGTGCCAGCAGCTTCCTTCCCACGGGGGGACTGTACCAAGAGACCCAGTACTTC,CASSFLPTGGLYQETQYF
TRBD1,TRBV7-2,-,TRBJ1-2,TGTGCCAGCAGCTTAACAGGGGGCACCTACTATGACTACTTC,CASSLTGGTYYDYF
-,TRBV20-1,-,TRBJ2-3,TGCAGTGCTAGGGGGGGCGCCGGGGATACGCAGTATTTT,CSARGGAGDTQYF
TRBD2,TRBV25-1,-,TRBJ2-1,TGTGCCAGCAGTGAACTGTTCAGAAGCGGGAACGCCTACTCCTACAATGAGCAGTTCTTC,CASSELFRSGNAYSYNEQFF
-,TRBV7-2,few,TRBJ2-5,TGTGCCAGCAGCCCCCCTTGGGAGACCCAGTACTTC,CASSPPWETQYF
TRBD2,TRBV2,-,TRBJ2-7,TGTGCCAGCAGCCAAGACGGCGGGAGGGCTGACGAGCAGTACTTC,CASSQDGGRADEQYF
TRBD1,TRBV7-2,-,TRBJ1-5,TGTGCCAGCAGCCTGGCTCGCGGGACAGGGGGCACTCAGCCCCAGCATTTT,CASSLARGTGGTQPQHF
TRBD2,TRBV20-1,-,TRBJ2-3,TGCAGTGCACAGACTAGCGGGGAGGCAGATACGCAGTATTTT,CSAQTSGEADTQYF
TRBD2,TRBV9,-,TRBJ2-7,TGTGCCAGCAGCCCACCAGGTGGGAGCGGGGAGCTGTACTTC,CASSPPGGSGELYF
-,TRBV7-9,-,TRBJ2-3,TGTGCCAGCAGGTACGGACCCGCGGATACGCAGTATTTT,CASRYGPADTQYF
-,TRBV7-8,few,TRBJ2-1,TGTGCCAGCAGCTTAGCGGGAGGAAACGATACGCAGGATCAGTTCTTC,CASSLAGGNDTQDQFF
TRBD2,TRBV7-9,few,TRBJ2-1,TGTGCCAGTAGCTTAGCTAGCGGAGGGTACAATGAGCAGTTCTTC,CASSLASGGYNEQFF
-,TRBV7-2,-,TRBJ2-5,TGTGCCAGCAGCTTTCATCCAGAGGTCGAAGCGCATTCCTTC,CASSFHPEVEAHSF
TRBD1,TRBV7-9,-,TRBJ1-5,TGTGCCAGCAGCAAAGGACAGGGTGGTAGCAATCAGCCCCAGCATTTT,CASSKGQGGSNQPQHF
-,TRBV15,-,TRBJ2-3,TGTGCCACCAGCTTAGATGGAGGTGCCGGTACGCATACGTTT,CATSLDGGAGTHTF
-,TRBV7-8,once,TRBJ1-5,TGTGCCAGCAGCGCAGAGGGTCATACTTCTACCCAGCATTTT,CASSAEGHTSTQHF
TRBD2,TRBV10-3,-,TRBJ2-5,TGTGCCATCAGTGACCGACTAGCTATAGGGGAGACCCAGTACTTC,CAISDRLAIGETQYF